This T cell receptor (beta chain) was identified in a study of shared clonotypes between healthy human individuals. The split of CD4+ cells yielded CD45RA+ naive and CD45RA-negative memory subsets. Here immunoSEQ multiplex PCR was the method, and the copy in TCRdb shows in-frame clones only, minus some. This table has 650,000 to 800,000 clones, approximately 77% appearing once. The length of the CDR3 is 11 residues. The germline V gene encodes CDR1 DFQATT and CDR2 SNEGSKA (reference sequence). The V gene lost 6 bases and the J gene lost 4 bases, with 10 bases spanning the gap. The clonotype was recovered from a young woman in good health. This sequence joins TRBV20-1 and TRBJ2-7; the D gene is possibly TRBD1 (6 bases). The sequenced sample consisted of memory CD4+ T cells sorted from blood. The subset is: CD45RA-negative fraction. Here the CDR3 reads CSAWGQYEQYF. As DNA, the CDR3 is TGCAGTGCCTGGGGGCAGTACGAGCAGTACTTC.